Here is one T cell receptor beta chain with its context. Its matching antigen is unknown. The entry originates in a study of cytomegalovirus exposure and HLA in healthy donors. Overall study: Counted in an early data release were roughly 87 million unique TCRs from HLA-typed donors.

The primer mix had 60 Vbeta and 13 Jbeta primers. Repertoires were generated with immunoSEQ multiplex PCR, while TCRdb's copy carries only in-frame clones and drops some. The data show about 170,000 clones, about 80% seen once. General study points: A list of approximately 150 TCR beta chains associated with cytomegalovirus was given.

The sequencing sample was made of PBMCs. This clonotype was obtained from a young man in good health and CMV-seropositive.

The CDR3 DNA follows: TGTGCCAGTAAGGAGGACAGGAACACTGAAGCTTTCTTT. It specifies CASKEDRNTEAFF. The chain is built from TRBV19 and TRBJ1-1; maybe TRBD1 (6 bases). This CDR3 is 13 amino acids long. Germline V CDR1 and CDR2: LNHDA, SQIVND (reference sequence). The germline V and J ends were trimmed by 7 bases and 1 base, with 10 bases remaining between them.